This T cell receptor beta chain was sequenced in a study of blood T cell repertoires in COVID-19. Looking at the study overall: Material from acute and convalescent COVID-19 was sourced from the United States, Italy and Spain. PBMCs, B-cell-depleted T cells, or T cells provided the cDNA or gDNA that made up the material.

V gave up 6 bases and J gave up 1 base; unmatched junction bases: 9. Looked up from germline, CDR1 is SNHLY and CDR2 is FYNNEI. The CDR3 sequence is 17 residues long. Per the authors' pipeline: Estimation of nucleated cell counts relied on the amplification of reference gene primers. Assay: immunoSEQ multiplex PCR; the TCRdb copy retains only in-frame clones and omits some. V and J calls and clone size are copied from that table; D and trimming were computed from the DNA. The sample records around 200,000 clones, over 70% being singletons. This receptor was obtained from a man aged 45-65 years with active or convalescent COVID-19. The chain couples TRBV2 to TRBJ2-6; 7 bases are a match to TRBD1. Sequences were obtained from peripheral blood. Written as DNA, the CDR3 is TGTGCCAGCAGACGGACAGGTCTACCTTCTGGGGCCAACGTCCTGACTTTC. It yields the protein CASRRTGLPSGANVLTF.